These 13 T cell receptor beta chains came from one sample sequenced in a study of blood T cell repertoires in COVID-19 (dated by TCRdb to 2018 to 2020). Libraries were made using the immunoSEQ multiplex PCR assay. Sourced from immuneACCESS, this table was stored by TCRdb with only in-frame sequences that have V and J called. A share of the clones is absent; for the studies checked, an unresolved V gene accounts for under half, and the remainder has no known explanation. The sample has 150,000 to 200,000 clones on record, 80% to 90% of them singletons. The ten top clones hold approximately 4% of the sample. Sequencing was done on a sample of peripheral blood. These receptors were obtained from a man between 18 and 35 years old with active or convalescent COVID-19.

The V call is TRBV10-3, the J call TRBJ2-3, with TRBD1 matching over 8 bases. Germline lookup yields CDR1 ENHRY and CDR2 SYGVKD. Unmatched junction bases numbered 6, after V lost 1 base and J lost 3 bases. The CDR3 has 16 amino acids. For the CDR3, the DNA is TGTGCCATCAGTGAGTTGGGACAGGCCGGGACAGATACGCAGTATTTT. Amino acid sequence: CAISELGQAGTDTQYF.

The chain joins TRBV3-1 (or the pseudogene TRBV3-2) to TRBJ1-4; D might be TRBD1 (5 bases). Trimming took off 3 bases at V and 5 bases at J, with 10 bases between the two ends. The CDR3 has 14 amino acids. Germline V CDR1 and CDR2: LGHDT, YNNKEL (reference sequence). The CDR3 spells CASSHGAGNEKLFF. The CDR3 DNA reads as TGTGCCAGCAGCCACGGCGCAGGGAATGAAAAACTGTTTTTT.

J is TRBJ1-2 and V is TRBV7-2; 9 nucleotides align to TRBD1. The germline V gene has CDR1 SGHTA and CDR2 FQGNSA. The CDR3 has 17 amino acids. J gave up 7 bases and V 4 bases, and 16 bases lay outside the gene matches. Here the CDR3 DNA reads TGTGCCAGCAGCTCAAACATACAGGGGGCGCATTCGGCTGGCTACACCTTC. It codes for CASSSNIQGAHSAGYTF.

V usage is TRBV13 and J usage is TRBJ1-1, with unresolved D. Germline V gene sequence: CDR1 PRHDT, CDR2 FYEKMQ (reference sequence). Trimming pared 0 bases from V and 2 bases from J, leaving 10 bases between. This CDR3 contains 15 residues. The CDR3 sequence is CASSLGRQVNTEAFF. The CDR3 bases are TGTGCCAGCAGCTTAGGCCGTCAGGTAAACACTGAAGCTTTCTTT.

This rearrangement joins TRBV27 to TRBJ1-1, with 9 nucleotides matching TRBD1. Germline V lookup: CDR1 MNHEY, CDR2 SMNVEV (reference sequence). The CDR3 sequence is 17 residues long. Trimming removed 5 bases from V and 3 bases from J; junction bases left unmatched: 13. For the CDR3, the DNA is TGTGCCAGCAGTCTTCCCCCCGGGACAGGGAGGGACACTGAAGCTTTCTTT. Translated, it gives CASSLPPGTGRDTEAFF.

The chain employs TRBV27 and TRBJ2-1, with TRBD2 matching over 12 bases. CDR1 and CDR2 from the germline V gene are MNHEY and SMNVEV (reference sequence). The junction had 12 bases not matched to a gene; V was cut back by 5 bases and J by 4 bases. The CDR3 loop spans 18 amino acids. DNA for the CDR3: TGTGCCAGCAGTAAAGACCCCCCACTAGCGGGAGGATACAATGAGCAGTTCTTC. Translating it yields CASSKDPPLAGGYNEQFF.

This clone was recorded a few times. The rearrangement links TRBV30 to TRBJ1-6; D possibly corresponds to TRBD1 (6 bases). This CDR3 comprises 16 residues. Deletions cut 3 bases from V and 3 bases from J, with 15 bases between. Germline assignment: CDR1 GTSNPN and CDR2 SVGIG (reference sequence). The CDR3 region is CAWSPDRTVYNSPLHF. The DNA for the CDR3 is TGTGCCTGGAGCCCCGACCGGACAGTCTATAATTCACCCCTCCACTTT. The complete variable domain, with remaining parts taken from reference TRBV30 and TRBJ1-6, reads SQTIHQWPATLVQPVGSPLSLECTVEGTSNPNLYWYRQAAGRGLQLLFYSVGIGQISSEVPQNLSASRPQDRQFILSSKKLLLSDSGFYLCAWSPDRTVYNSPLHFGNGTRLTVT.

This clone was found once. The V and J genes are TRBV4-1 and TRBJ2-7; 8 bases are shared with TRBD2. The CDR3 is 17 amino acids. CDR1 and CDR2 (germline): MGHRA, YSYEKL. The J segment lost 3 bases and the V segment lost 1 base, leaving 11 bases of the junction unmatched. The CDR3 reads CASSQGASGYRYYEQYF. CDR3 nucleotides: TGCGCCAGCAGCCAAGGGGCTAGCGGGTATCGTTACTACGAGCAGTACTTC.

This chain links TRBV6-5 with TRBJ1-3, with unresolved D. Trimming removed 2 bases from V and 0 bases from J, with 8 bases in between. This CDR3 spans 15 amino acids. Germline V gene lookup returns CDR1 MNHEY and CDR2 SVGAGI. The chain's CDR3 is CASSYARGSGNTIYF. CDR3 nucleotides: TGTGCCAGCAGTTACGCCCGGGGCTCTGGAAACACCATATATTTT.

The V and J genes are TRBV28 and TRBJ1-2; D not certain. V lost 2 bases to trimming and J lost 5 bases, with 15 bases between them. CDR3 length: 15 residues. Germline V gene data show CDR1 as MDHEN and CDR2 as SYDVKM. Written as DNA, the CDR3 is TGTGCCAGCAGTTTAATGAGTTTCCCGTCATATGGCTACACCTTC. It codes for CASSLMSFPSYGYTF.

The V gene is TRBV28, the J gene TRBJ1-1; a possible D gene is TRBD1 (5 bases). V dropped 7 bases and J dropped 6 bases, with 12 bases sitting between them. Germline V gene sequence: CDR1 MDHEN, CDR2 SYDVKM. The CDR3 is 12 residues long. Written as DNA, the CDR3 is TGTGCCAGCAAGGGGCAGCCCGCTGAAGCTTTCTTT. This codes for CASKGQPAEAFF.

The J gene is TRBJ1-2, the V gene TRBV20-1; weak D call: TRBD1 (6 bases). The germline CDR1 and CDR2 sequences are DFQATT and SNEGSKA (reference sequence). The CDR3 runs 14 residues. Trimming removed 3 bases at V and 8 bases at J, with 19 bases between. In DNA form, the CDR3 reads TGCAGTGCTAGTGGGGGGCTGGGGACTAAGGGCTACACCTTC. This sequence encodes CSASGGLGTKGYTF.

V gene TRBV19 combines with J gene TRBJ1-6, with unresolved D. Germline V lookup: CDR1 LNHDA, CDR2 SQIVND (reference sequence). The ends were cut back, 5 bases at V and 0 bases at J, with 11 bases in the middle. This CDR3 contains 16 residues. CDR3 region: CASSLYVSSYNSPLHF. The CDR3 coding sequence is TGTGCCAGTAGTCTCTATGTGAGCTCCTATAATTCACCCCTCCACTTT.